The 15 T cell receptor beta chains below were found in one sample sequenced in a study of CD8 T cells in Susac syndrome. Random hexamers primed reverse transcription of about 0.45 to 1 ug RNA. TCRdb re-called the immunoSEQ multiplex PCR reads through MiXCR, storing one row per CDR3 protein. The sample yields hundreds of thousands of distinct CDR3 sequences, approximately 95% seen once. The sequenced sample was CD4+ T cells from PBMCs. These receptors were taken from a human donor with multiple sclerosis.

This clonotype is a singleton in its sample. V usage is TRBV10-3 and J usage is TRBJ2-7; D is uncertain. This CDR3 region has 11 residues. The germline V gene encodes CDR1 ENHRY and CDR2 SYGVKD. V lost 3 bases and J lost 6, with 6 bases in between. The CDR3 sequence is CAISDNREQYF. In DNA form, the CDR3 reads TGTGCCATCAGTGACAATCGCGAGCAGTACTTC.

This chain uses TRBV12-3 or TRBV12-4 with TRBJ2-2; TRBD2 might be the D (5 bases). The CDR3 is made up of 17 amino acids. The V end lost 3 bases, the J end lost 4 bases, and 18 bases lay between the germline ends. This CDR3 is CASSFLRSGYGTGELFF. CDR3 bases: TGTGCCAGCAGTTTTCTACGGTCGGGGTATGGCACCGGGGAGCTGTTTTTT.

The chain uses TRBV5-1 and TRBJ1-6; TRBD1 might be the D (5 bases). CDR1 is SGHRS, CDR2 YFSETQ, per germline. The ends were cut back, 0 bases at V and 9 bases at J, with 13 bases in the middle. The CDR3 contains 15 residues. As DNA, the CDR3 is TGCGCCAGCAGCTTGGAGTCCTCGGGGGGTTCACCCCTCCACTTT. The encoded protein is CASSLESSGGSPLHF.

The J gene is TRBJ1-2, the V gene TRBV6-1, with D uncertain. Germline lookup yields CDR1 MNHNS and CDR2 SASEGT. Deletions cut 6 bases from V and 5 bases from J, with 10 bases between. The CDR3 runs to 12 residues. CDR3 nucleotide sequence: TGTGCCAGCAGCAATCCAGTATATGGCTACACCTTC. Translated: CASSNPVYGYTF.

This rearrangement joins TRBV3-1 to TRBJ2-7; unclear D gene. The CDR3 covers 15 residues. Germline CDR1 reads LGHDT; CDR2 reads YNNKEL (reference sequence). The ends were cut back, 0 bases at V and 2 bases at J, with 11 bases in the middle. The CDR3 DNA sequence: TGTGCCAGCAGCCAAGATCGACAAGGGACCTACGAGCAGTACTTC. Its translation is CASSQDRQGTYEQYF.

This chain connects TRBV7-9 to TRBJ1-4, with TRBD1 matching 7 bases. The germline V gene encodes CDR1 SEHNR and CDR2 FQNEAQ (reference sequence). The CDR3 has 15 residues. The V gene end was trimmed by 5 bases and the J gene end by 5 bases; junction bases not matched to a gene: 8. The CDR3 is CASSPGQTMNEKLFF. CDR3 sequence (DNA): TGTGCCAGCAGCCCGGGACAGACCATGAATGAAAAACTGTTTTTT.

Comments on this clonotype: Relative to the germline gene, one junction end is altered; a read error may explain this. The chain carries TRBV6-5 and TRBJ2-7; 13 bases are a match to TRBD2. CDR1 MNHEY and CDR2 SVGAGI come from the germline V gene. The CDR3 length is 15 residues. Written as DNA, the CDR3 is TGTGCCAGCAGTCCTGCGACCGGGACTAGCGGGACCACGGACTTC. Its translation: CASSPATGTSGTTDF.

This rearrangement joins TRBV9 to TRBJ1-2; D may be TRBD1 (5 bases). The CDR3 contains 15 residues. In germline, CDR1 is SGDLS, CDR2 YYNGEE. V gave up 0 bases and J gave up 3 bases, with 12 bases separating them. The CDR3 spells CASSVGGGSYYGYTF. The CDR3 region has the DNA TGTGCCAGCAGCGTAGGTGGGGGGAGTTACTATGGCTACACCTTC.

This chain links TRBV7-2 with TRBJ2-3; TRBD1 agrees at 9 bases. Germline V gene sequence: CDR1 SGHTA, CDR2 FQGNSA. The J segment lost 3 bases and the V segment lost 1 base, leaving 5 bases of the junction unmatched. The CDR3 is made up of 16 amino acids. CDR3 sequence (DNA): TGTGCCAGCAGCTTAGTTGGGACAGGGCGGACAGATACGCAGTATTTT. This translates into CASSLVGTGRTDTQYF.

The rearrangement joins TRBV6-5 to TRBJ1-2; D call uncertain. In germline, CDR1 is MNHEY, CDR2 SVGAGI. The CDR3 covers 13 residues. V lost 3 bases to trimming and J lost 7 bases, with 12 bases between them. In nucleotides, the CDR3 is TGTGCCAGCAGTTATGAGGTTAAGGCTGGCTACACCTTC. It yields the protein CASSYEVKAGYTF.

This chain joins TRBV23-1 and TRBJ1-4; D possibly corresponds to TRBD1 (5 bases). TRBV23-1 qualifies as an ORF whose function is uncertain. V was shortened by 9 bases and J by 0 bases, with 14 bases between the two germline ends. The CDR3 loop spans 15 amino acids. The CDR3, as DNA: TGCGCCAGAATACAAGAAGGGGCAACTAATGAAAAACTGTTTTTT. It specifies CARIQEGATNEKLFF.

This clonotype was observed a few times. CDR3 nucleotide sequence: TGTGCCACCAGCAGAGCTACCGGGACCCTGTTTGGCGAGCAGTACTTC. Translating it yields CATSRATGTLFGEQYF. The V and J genes are TRBV15 and TRBJ2-7; tentatively, D is TRBD1 or TRBD2 (5 bases each). This CDR3 has 16 residues. In germline, CDR1 is LNHNV, CDR2 YYDKDF (reference sequence). V lost 1 base to trimming and J lost 6 bases, with 19 bases between them.

V usage is TRBV28 and J usage is TRBJ2-7; the match to TRBD1 covers 9 bases. V was pared by 8 bases and J by 5 bases, with 10 bases of the junction left unmatched. Germline values: CDR1 MDHEN, CDR2 SYDVKM. The CDR3 covers 14 residues. The CDR3 coding sequence is TGTGCCAGCGGCGTCTACAGGGGGCGGGACGAGCAGTACTTC. This encodes CASGVYRGRDEQYF.

The chain employs TRBV20-1 and TRBJ2-1; the D call may be TRBD1 or TRBD2 (6 bases each). The CDR3 loop spans 16 amino acids. CDR1 DFQATT and CDR2 SNEGSKA come from the germline V gene (reference sequence). Trimming shortened V by 0 bases and J by 4 bases, and 16 bases separated the two germline ends. This CDR3 is CSARDPGAGGYNEQFF. CDR3 DNA sequence: TGCAGTGCTAGAGATCCAGGGGCCGGGGGATACAATGAGCAGTTCTTC.

The J gene is TRBJ2-1, the V gene TRBV30; 12 bases map to TRBD2. Trimming cost V 4 bases and J 0 bases; bases outside gene matches: 7. The CDR3 covers 17 residues. From germline, CDR1 is GTSNPN and CDR2 SVGIG (reference sequence). The chain's CDR3 is CAWKLAGGLSSYNEQFF. CDR3 DNA sequence: TGTGCCTGGAAACTAGCGGGAGGCCTCAGCTCCTACAATGAGCAGTTCTTC.